This TCR beta chain appears in the sequencing data of a study of shared clonotypes between healthy human individuals. Study-wide findings and caveats: Non-shared clonotypes had lower generation probabilities than those shared by all four donors.

V gave up 0 bases and J gave up 4 bases, with 10 bases separating them. Germline loops: CDR1 SGDLS, CDR2 YYNGEE. The CDR3 length is 15 residues. Every donor, a Caucasian adult, lived in Nashville, Tennessee. Repertoires were generated with immunoSEQ multiplex PCR, while TCRdb's copy carries only in-frame clones and drops some. Of approximately 350,000 clones in the sample, around 67% were seen once. The table lists this clone with a count of one. Its antigen is currently unknown. V and J are TRBV9 and TRBJ2-2; D unresolved. This TCR came from a man aged 25-40 years in good health. What was sequenced was memory CD4+ T cells sorted from blood. The subset here: CD45RA-negative fraction. CDR3 DNA sequence: TGTGCCAGCAGCGTAGGTCCCAGGCCCACCGGGGAGCTGTTTTTT. Amino acids: CASSVGPRPTGELFF.